The present entry profiles one T cell receptor beta chain with its context. Its antigen remains unidentified. The data originate from a study of T cell responses to AZD1222 COVID-19 vaccine. Study details: It was second doses at about 4 or about 12 weeks that were pooled.

Repertoires were generated with immunoSEQ multiplex PCR, while TCRdb's copy carries only in-frame clones and drops some. This sample yields 150,000 to 200,000 clones, of which roughly 90% are seen a single time; more than 0.75% belongs to the top ten. Germline assignment: CDR1 MRHNA and CDR2 SNTAGT. This CDR3 is built from 9 residues. Trimming took off 6 bases at V and 3 bases at J, with 0 bases between the two ends. Overall study findings and caveats: Among spike-specific TCRs, nearly half reportedly target unmutated variant regions. Only after the peak T cell response were repertoires sampled.

The sequences come from peripheral blood, collected on day 0 of AZD1222 vaccination. This sequence was found in an adult in good health. V and J are TRBV6-4 and TRBJ2-7, with no clear D. Here the CDR3 DNA reads TGTGCCAGCAGCTACGAGCAGTACTTC. Translation gives CASSYEQYF.